This T cell receptor beta chain was sequenced for a study of CD8+ T cells in alopecia areata. The CDR3 is 12 amino acids. CDR1 LNHNV and CDR2 YYDKDF come from the germline V gene (reference sequence). Trimming stripped 0 bases from V and 5 bases from J, with 2 bases between. As for this clone: What it binds is unknown.

cDNA reverse transcribed from extracted RNA served as the sequencing template. Clones were sequenced by immunoSEQ multiplex PCR, and TCRdb holds only the in-frame ones, with some missing. The table records 150,000 to 200,000 clones, 60% of them present only once. Findings of the study overall: The study found tofacitinib significantly decreased scalp clonality and expanded CD8+ clones among the top 100. Among patients, TCR sharing was less clear than in mice, a difference possibly due in part to HLA diversity in the patient population.

The treatment: oral pan-JAK inhibitor, 5-10 mg twice daily. This chain links TRBV15 with TRBJ2-4; D not certain. This sequence originates from a human donor with alopecia areata. The material was CD4+ T cells sorted from blood, obtained at week 24, from a patient treated with tofacitinib. This CDR3 reads CATSREENIQYF. Here the CDR3 DNA reads TGTGCCACCAGCAGAGAAGAAAACATTCAGTACTTC.